This is a list of T cell receptor beta chains from one sample in a study of neurological immune-mediated disorders. From the 5' RACE reads, TCRdb called clonotypes with MiXCR, one entry per CDR3 protein. Of some 65,000 distinct CDR3 sequences in the sample, about 4% were seen once. Sequenced material: PBMCs. These receptors originate from a middle-aged man with multiple sclerosis. Each CDR3 is given without its conserved first and last residue. Size values are once, few and many counts, or a class for expanded clones, and some rows have none.

cdr3_aa,clone_size,v_call,cdr3_length
ASSYITSYEQY,many,TRBV6-6,11
ASSYYRVTEAF,many,TRBV5-5,11
SAPVNGYRARITDTQY,many,TRBV20-1,16
ASSFRGLNTEAF,many,TRBV27,12
ASSLLTGPELF,-,TRBV5-1,11
ASLDRGTYEQY,many,TRBV19,11
ASSLMQRGGDTQY,many,TRBV5-1,13
ASSPTFYEQY,many,TRBV7-2,10
ASSLGGSSGEETQY,many,TRBV5-1,14
ASSFISSNYGYT,many,TRBV7-2,12
ASSKTGFPGETQY,-,TRBV2,13
ASSSPQVTSGQF,many,TRBV5-5,12
ASTPLLRQGTFEQY,many,TRBV6-2/TRBV6-3,14
SGGGTVRQPQH,many,TRBV20-1,11
ATSREGSWTVNEKLF,many,TRBV15,15
ASSRRQGGYNEQF,many,TRBV7-2,13
ATSTGTGGRADTQY,many,TRBV15,14
ASTGQGYTEAF,many,TRBV2,11
ASSASGDQETQY,many,TRBV5-1,12
ASSTGLAITNLETQY,many,TRBV7-9,15
ATRERGNTDTQY,few,TRBV12-3/TRBV12-4,12
ASSQYSGGADNEAF,many,TRBV18,14
ASSLAEGYEQY,many,TRBV7-2,11